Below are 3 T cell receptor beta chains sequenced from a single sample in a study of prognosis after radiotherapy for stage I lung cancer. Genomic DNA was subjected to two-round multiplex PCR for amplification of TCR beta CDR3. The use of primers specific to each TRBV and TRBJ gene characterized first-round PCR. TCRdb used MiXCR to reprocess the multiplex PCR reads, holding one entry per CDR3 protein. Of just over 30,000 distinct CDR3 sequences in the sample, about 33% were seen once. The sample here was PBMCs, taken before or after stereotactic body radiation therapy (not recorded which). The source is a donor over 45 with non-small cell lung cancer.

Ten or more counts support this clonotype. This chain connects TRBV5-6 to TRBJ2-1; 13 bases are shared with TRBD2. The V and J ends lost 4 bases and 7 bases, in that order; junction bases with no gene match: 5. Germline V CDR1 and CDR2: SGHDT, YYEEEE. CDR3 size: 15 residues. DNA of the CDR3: TGTGCCAGCAGCCCTTGGACTAGCGGGAGTAATGAGCAGTTCTTC. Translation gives CASSPWTSGSNEQFF.

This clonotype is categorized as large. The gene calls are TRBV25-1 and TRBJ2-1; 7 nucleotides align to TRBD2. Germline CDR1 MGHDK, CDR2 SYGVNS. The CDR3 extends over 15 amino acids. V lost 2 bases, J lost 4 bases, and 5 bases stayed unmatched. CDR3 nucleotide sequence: TGTGCCAGCAGTGAAGGGACTAATCAGTACAATGAGCAGTTCTTC. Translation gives CASSEGTNQYNEQFF.

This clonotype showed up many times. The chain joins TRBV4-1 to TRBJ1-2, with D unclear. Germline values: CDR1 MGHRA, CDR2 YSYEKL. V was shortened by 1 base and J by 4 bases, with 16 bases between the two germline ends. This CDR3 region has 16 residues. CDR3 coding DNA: TGCGCCAGCAGCCAAGTGGCTTCAAGTCCCGTCTATGGCTACACCTTC. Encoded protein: CASSQVASSPVYGYTF.